The 3 T cell receptor beta chains below come from one sample, sequenced in a study of T-cell memory formation after mild COVID-19. TCRdb re-called the 5' RACE reads with MiXCR, one entry per CDR3 protein. This repertoire shows a few hundred thousand distinct CDR3 sequences, 15% to 20% found once; its top ten account for 23%. Source material: PBMCs or a T cell subset sorted from them (not recorded which). The receptor source for this set is a young man who had mild COVID-19 (a few samples of this study predate the infection). Cell type and time point are not known.

CDR3 nucleotides: TGCGCCAGCAGCCCCATTGGACAAAACACCGGGGAGCTGTTTTTT. Translating gives CASSPIGQNTGELFF. The chain recombines TRBV4-1 with TRBJ2-2; TRBD1 might be the D (5 bases). The germline V gene has CDR1 MGHRA and CDR2 YSYEKL. This CDR3 region has 15 residues. V lost 4 bases and J lost 2, with 11 bases in between.

This clonotype occurred a few times. Here the CDR3 reads CSAPPRGRGSNEQYF. The CDR3 DNA is TGCAGTGCCCCGCCCCGGGGTAGGGGCTCGAACGAGCAGTACTTC. This chain links TRBV20-1 with TRBJ2-7; D possibly matches TRBD1 or TRBD2 (5 bases each). In germline, CDR1 is DFQATT, CDR2 SNEGSKA (reference sequence). This CDR3 region has 15 residues. Trimming left V 6 bases short and J 5 bases short, with 23 bases between.

This sequence joins TRBV6-6 and TRBJ1-5; unclear D gene. CDR3 length equals 14 residues. Trimming stripped 2 bases from V and 3 bases from J, with 8 bases between. Germline values: CDR1 MNHNY, CDR2 SVGAGI (reference sequence). CDR3 in amino acids: CASSYPTVNQPQHF. Here the CDR3 DNA reads TGTGCCAGCAGTTACCCCACAGTCAATCAGCCCCAGCATTTT.